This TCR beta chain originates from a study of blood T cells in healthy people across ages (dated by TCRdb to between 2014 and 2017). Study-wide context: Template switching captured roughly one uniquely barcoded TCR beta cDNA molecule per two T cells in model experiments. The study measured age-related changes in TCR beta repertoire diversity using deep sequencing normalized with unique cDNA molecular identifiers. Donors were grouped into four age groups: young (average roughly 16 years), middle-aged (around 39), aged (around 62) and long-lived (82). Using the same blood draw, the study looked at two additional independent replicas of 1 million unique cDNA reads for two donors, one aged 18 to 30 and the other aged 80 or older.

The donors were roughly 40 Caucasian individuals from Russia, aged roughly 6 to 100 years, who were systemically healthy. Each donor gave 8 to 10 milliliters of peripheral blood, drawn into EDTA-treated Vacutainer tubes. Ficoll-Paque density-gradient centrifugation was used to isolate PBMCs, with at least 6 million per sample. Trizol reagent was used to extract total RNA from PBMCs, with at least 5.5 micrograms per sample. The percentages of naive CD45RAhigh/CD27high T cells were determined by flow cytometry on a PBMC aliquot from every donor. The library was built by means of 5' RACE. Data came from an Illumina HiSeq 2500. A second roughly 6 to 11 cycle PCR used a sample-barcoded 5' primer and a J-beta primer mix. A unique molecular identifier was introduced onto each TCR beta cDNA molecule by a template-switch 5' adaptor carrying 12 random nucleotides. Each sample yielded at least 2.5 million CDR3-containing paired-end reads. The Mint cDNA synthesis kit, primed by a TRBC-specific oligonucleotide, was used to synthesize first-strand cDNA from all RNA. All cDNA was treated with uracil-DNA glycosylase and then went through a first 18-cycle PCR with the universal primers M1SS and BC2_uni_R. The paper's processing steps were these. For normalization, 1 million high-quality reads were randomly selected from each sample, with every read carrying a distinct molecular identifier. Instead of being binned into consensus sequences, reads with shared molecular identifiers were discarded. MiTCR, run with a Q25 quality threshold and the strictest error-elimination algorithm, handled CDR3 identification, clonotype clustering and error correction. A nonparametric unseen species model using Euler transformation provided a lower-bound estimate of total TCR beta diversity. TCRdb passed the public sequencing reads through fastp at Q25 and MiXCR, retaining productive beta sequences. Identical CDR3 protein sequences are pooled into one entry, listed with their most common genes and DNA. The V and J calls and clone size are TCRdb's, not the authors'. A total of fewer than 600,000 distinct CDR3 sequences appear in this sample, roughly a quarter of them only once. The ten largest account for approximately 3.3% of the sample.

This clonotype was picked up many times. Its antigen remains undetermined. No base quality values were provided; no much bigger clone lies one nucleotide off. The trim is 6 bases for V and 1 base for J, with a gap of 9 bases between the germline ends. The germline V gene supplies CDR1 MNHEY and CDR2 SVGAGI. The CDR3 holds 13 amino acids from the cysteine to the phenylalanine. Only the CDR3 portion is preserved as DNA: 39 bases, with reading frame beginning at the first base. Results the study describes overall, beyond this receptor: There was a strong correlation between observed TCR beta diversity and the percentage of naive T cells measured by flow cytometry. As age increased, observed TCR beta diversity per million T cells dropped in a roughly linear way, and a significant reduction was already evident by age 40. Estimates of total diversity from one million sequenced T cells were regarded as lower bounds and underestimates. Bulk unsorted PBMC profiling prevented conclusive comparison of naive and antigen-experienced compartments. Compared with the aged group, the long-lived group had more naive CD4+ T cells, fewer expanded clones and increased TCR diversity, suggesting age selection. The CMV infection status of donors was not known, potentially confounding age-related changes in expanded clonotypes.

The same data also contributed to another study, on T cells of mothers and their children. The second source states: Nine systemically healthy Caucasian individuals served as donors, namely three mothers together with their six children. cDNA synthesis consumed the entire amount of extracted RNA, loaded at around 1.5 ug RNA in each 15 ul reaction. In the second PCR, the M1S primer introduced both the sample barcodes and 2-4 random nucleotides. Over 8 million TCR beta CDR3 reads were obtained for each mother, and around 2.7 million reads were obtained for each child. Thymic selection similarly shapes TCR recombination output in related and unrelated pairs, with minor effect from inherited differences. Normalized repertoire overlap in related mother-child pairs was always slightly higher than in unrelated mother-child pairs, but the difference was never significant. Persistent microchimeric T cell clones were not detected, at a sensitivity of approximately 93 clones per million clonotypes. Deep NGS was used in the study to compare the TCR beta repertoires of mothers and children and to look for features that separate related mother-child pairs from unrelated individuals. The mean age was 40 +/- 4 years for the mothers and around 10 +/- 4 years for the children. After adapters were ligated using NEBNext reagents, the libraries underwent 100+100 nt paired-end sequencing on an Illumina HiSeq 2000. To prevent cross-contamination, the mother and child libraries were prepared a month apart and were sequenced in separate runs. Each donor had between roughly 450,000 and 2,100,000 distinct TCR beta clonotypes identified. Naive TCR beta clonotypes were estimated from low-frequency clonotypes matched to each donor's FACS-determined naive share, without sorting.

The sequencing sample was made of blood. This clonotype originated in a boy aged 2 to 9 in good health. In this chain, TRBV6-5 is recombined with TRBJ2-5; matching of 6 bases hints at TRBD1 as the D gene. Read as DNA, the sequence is TGTGCCAGCAGGGTACAGGGCCAAGAGACCCAGTACTTC. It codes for CASRVQGQETQYF.